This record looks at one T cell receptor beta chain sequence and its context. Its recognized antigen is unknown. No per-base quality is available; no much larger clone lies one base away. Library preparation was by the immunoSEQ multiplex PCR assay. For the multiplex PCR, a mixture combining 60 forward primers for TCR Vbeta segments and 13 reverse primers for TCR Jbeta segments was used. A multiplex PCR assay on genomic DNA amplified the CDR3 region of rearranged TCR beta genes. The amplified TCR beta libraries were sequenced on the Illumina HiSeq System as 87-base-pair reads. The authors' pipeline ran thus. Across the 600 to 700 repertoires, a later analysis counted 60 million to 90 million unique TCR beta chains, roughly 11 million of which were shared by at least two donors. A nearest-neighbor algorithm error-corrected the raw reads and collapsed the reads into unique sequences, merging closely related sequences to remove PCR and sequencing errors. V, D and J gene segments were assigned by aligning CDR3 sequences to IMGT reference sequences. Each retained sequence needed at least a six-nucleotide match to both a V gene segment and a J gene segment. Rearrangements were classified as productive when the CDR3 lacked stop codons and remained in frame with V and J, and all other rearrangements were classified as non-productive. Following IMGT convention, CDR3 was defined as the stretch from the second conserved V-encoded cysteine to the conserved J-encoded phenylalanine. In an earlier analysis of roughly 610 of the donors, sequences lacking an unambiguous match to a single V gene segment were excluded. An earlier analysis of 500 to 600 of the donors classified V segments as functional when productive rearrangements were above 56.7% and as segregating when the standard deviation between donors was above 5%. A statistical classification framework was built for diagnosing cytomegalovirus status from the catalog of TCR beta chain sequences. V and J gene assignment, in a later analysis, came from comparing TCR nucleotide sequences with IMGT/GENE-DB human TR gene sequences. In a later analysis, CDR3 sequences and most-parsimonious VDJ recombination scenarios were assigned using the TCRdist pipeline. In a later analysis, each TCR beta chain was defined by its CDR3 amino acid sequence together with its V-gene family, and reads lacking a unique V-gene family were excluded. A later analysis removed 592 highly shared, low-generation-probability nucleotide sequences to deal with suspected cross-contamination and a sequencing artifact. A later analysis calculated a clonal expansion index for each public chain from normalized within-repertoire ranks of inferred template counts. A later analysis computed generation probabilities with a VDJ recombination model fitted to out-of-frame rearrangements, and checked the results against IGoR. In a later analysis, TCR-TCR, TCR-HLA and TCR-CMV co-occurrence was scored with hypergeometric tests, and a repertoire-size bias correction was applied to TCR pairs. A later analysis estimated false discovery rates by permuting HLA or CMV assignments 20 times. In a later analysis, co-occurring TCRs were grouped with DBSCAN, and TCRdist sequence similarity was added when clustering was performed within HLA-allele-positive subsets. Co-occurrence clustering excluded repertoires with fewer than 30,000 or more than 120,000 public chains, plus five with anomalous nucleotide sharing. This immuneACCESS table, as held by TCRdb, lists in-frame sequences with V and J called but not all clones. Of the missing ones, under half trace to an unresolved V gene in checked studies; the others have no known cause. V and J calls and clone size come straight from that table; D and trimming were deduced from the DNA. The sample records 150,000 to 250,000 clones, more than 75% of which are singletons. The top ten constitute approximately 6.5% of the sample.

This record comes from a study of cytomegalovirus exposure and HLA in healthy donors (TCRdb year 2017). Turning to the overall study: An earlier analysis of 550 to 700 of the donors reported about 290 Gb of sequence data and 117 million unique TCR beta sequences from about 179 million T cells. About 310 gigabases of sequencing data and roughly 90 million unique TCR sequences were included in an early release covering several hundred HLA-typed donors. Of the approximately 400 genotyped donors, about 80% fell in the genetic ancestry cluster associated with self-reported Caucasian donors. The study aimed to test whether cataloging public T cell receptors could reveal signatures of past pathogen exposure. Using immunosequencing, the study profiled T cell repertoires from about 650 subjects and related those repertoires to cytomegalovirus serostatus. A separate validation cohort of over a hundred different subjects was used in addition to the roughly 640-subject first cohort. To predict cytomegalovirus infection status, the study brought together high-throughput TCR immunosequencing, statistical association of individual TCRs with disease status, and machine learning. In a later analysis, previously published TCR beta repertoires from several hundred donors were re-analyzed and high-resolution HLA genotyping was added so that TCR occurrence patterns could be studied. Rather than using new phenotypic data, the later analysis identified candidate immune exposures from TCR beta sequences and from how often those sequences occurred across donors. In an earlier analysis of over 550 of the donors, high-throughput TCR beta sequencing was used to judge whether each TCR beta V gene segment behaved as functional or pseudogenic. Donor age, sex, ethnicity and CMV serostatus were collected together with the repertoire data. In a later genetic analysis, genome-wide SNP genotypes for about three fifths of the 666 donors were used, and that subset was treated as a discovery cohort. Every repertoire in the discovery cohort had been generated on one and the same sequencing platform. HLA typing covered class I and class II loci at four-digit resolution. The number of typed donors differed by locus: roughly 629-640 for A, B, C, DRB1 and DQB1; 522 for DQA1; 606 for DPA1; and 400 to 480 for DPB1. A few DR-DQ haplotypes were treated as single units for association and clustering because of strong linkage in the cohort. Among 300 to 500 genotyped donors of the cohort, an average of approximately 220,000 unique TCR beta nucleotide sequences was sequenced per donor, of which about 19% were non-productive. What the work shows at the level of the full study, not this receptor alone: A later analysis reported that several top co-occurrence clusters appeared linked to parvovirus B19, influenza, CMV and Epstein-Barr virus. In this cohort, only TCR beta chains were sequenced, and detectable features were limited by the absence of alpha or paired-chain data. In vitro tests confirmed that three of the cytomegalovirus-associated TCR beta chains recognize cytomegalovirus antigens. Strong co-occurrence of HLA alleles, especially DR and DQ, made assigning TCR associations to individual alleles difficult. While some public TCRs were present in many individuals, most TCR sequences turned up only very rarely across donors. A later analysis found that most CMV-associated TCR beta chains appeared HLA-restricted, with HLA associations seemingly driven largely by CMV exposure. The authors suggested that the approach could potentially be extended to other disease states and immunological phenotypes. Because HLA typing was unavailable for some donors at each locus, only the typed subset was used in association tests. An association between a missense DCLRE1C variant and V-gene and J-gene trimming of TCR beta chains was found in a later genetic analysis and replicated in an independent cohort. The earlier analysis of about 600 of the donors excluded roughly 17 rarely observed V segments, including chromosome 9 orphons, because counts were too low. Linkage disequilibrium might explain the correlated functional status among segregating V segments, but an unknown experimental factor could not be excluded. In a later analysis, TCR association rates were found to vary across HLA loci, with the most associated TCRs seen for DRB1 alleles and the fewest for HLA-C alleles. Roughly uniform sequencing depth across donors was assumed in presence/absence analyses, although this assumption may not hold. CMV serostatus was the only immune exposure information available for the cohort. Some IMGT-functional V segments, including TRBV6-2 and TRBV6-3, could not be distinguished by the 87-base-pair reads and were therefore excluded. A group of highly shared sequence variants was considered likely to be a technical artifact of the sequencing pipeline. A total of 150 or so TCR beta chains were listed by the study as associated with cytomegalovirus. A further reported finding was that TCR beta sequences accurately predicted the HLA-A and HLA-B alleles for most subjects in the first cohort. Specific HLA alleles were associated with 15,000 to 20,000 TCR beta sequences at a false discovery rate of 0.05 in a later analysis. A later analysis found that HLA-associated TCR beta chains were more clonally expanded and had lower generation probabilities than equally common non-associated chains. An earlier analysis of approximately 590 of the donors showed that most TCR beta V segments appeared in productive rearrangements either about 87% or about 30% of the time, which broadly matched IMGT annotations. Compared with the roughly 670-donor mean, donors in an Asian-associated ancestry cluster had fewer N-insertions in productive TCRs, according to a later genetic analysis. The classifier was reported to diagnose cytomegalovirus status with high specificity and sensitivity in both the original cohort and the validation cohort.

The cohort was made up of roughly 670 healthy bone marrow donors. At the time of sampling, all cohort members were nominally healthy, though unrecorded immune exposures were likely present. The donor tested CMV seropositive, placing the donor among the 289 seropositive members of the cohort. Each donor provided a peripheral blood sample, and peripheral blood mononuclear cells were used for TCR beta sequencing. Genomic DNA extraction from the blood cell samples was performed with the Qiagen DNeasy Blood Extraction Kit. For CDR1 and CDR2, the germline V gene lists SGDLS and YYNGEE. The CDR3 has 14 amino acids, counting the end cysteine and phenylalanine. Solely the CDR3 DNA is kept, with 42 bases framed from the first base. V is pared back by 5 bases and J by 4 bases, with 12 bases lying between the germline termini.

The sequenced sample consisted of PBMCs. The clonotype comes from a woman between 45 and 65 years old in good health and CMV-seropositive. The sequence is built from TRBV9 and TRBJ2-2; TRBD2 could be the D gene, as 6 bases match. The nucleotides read TGTGCCAGCAGTTACCGGGGGAGCACCGGGGAGCTGTTTTTT. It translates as CASSYRGSTGELFF.